This T cell receptor beta chain was documented in a study of cytomegalovirus exposure and HLA in healthy donors. Study-level background: Most genotyped donors, roughly 80% of roughly 400, had Caucasian-associated genetic ancestry.

It was with 60 Vbeta and 13 Jbeta primers that the PCR ran. Sequencing was performed with immunoSEQ multiplex PCR; in TCRdb, only in-frame clones are kept and a portion is missing. The data hold 160,000 or so clones, with about 78% observed a single time. This CDR3 comprises 16 residues. Germline assignment: CDR1 LGHNA and CDR2 YSLEER. The trim removed 5 bases at V and 2 bases at J, leaving 10 bases unmatched. Study-wide points: Sequencing artifact likely explains a cluster of highly shared sequence variants. It was taken for granted in presence/absence analyses that sequencing depth across donors was roughly uniform.

This clone was detected once. Antigen unknown. Sequencing was done on a sample of PBMCs. The receptor comes from a man in his forties or fifties in good health and CMV-seronegative. The V and J genes are TRBV4-3 and TRBJ2-7, with TRBD1 matching 9 bases. The CDR3 sequence is CASSAQPGQGTYEQYF. The CDR3 nucleotides read TGCGCCAGCAGCGCACAACCGGGACAGGGAACCTACGAGCAGTACTTC.